Below, 31 T cell receptor beta chains from the same sample are listed, as sequenced in a study of Ad26.COV2.S vaccination and SARS-CoV-2 variants. The treatment was: around 19 received Ad26.COV2.S at low or high dose, single or two shots; roughly five received placebo; per-sample allocation not given. Sampling took place 63 days after the first vaccine or placebo injection. Repertoires were generated with immunoSEQ multiplex PCR, while TCRdb's copy carries only in-frame clones and drops some. The data hold about 420,000 clones, with around 89% observed a single time. The sequencing used peripheral blood, collected in a trial of Ad26.COV2.S vaccine versus placebo. These receptors came from a person between 18 and 60 years old who received the Ad26.COV2.S COVID-19 vaccine or a placebo.

This chain connects TRBV3-1 (or the pseudogene TRBV3-2) to TRBJ1-1; 7 nucleotides line up with TRBD1. CDR1 is LGHDT, CDR2 YNNKEL, per germline (reference sequence). The CDR3 extends over 14 amino acids. V dropped 5 bases and J dropped 1; count of bases not matched to a gene: 4. The CDR3 nucleotides read TGTGCCAGCAGCGCCACAGGGGAGAACACTGAAGCTTTCTTT. This codes for CASSATGENTEAFF.

The chain links TRBV6-2 or TRBV6-3 to TRBJ2-2; TRBD2 matches 8 bases. V dropped 5 bases and J dropped 3; count of bases not matched to a gene: 2. This CDR3 has 14 residues. The germline V gene encodes CDR1 MNHEY and CDR2 SVGEGT. In DNA, the CDR3 is TGTGCCAGCAGTACTAGCGGATACACCGGGGAGCTGTTTTTT. This translates into CASSTSGYTGELFF.

This clone was observed a single time. This chain connects TRBV5-1 to TRBJ1-2; maybe TRBD1 (5 bases). CDR1 is SGHRS and CDR2 is YFSETQ in the germline V gene. V was clipped by 6 bases and J by 6 bases, with 21 bases between them. CDR3 length: 15 residues. In DNA form, the CDR3 reads TGCGCCAGCAACCCGGACGGGGGGAGAGGAAATGGCTACACCTTC. This encodes CASNPDGGRGNGYTF. Full variable domain (rest looked up from reference TRBV5-1 and TRBJ1-2): KAGVTQTPRYLIKTRGQQVTLSCSPISGHRSVSWYQQTPGQGLQFLFEYFSETQRNKGNFPGRFSGRQFSNSRSEMNVSTLELGDSALYLCASNPDGGRGNGYTFGSGTRLTVV.

The rearrangement joins TRBV24-1 to TRBJ2-3, with 7 bases that match TRBD2. The CDR3 contains 11 residues. V gave up 6 bases and J gave up 13 bases; unmatched junction bases: 6. Germline loops: CDR1 KGHDR, CDR2 SFDVKD. The CDR3: CATSTSATKYF. The CDR3 DNA sequence: TGTGCCACCAGTACTAGCGCGACGAAGTATTTT.

In regard to this clone: The same CDR3 arises from other DNA sequences in this sample as well. The chain recombines TRBV6-5 with TRBJ2-1; perhaps TRBD2 as D (6 bases). Germline V CDR1 and CDR2: MNHEY, SVGAGI. The CDR3 is made up of 15 amino acids. Deletions cut 4 bases from V and 0 bases from J, with 10 bases between. As DNA, the CDR3 is TGTGCCAGCAGTTCCCAGGGAGGCTCCTACAATGAGCAGTTCTTC. This sequence encodes CASSSQGGSYNEQFF.

The chain uses TRBV28 and TRBJ2-2; TRBD1 might be the D (5 bases). The CDR3 length is 14 residues. CDR1 and CDR2 from the germline V gene are MDHEN and SYDVKM. Trimming removed 3 bases from V and 10 bases from J, with 15 bases in between. CDR3 nucleotides: TGTGCCAGCAGTTTCCCCGGGCCAGGGTCGGAGCTGTTTTTT. Its protein is CASSFPGPGSELFF.

This clone was observed once. This sequence joins TRBV10-1 and TRBJ2-7; TRBD1 agrees at 7 bases. Germline values: CDR1 WNHNN, CDR2 SYGVQD (reference sequence). The CDR3 has 18 residues. V gave up 9 bases and J gave up 0 bases; unmatched junction bases: 20. Written as DNA, the CDR3 is TGCGCCAGATTGTCATACCGGGACAGAGGGAATAGCTCCTACGAGCAGTACTTC. It is translated as CARLSYRDRGNSSYEQYF.

J is TRBJ2-5 and V is TRBV19; the D is unclear. Trimming stripped 5 bases from V and 5 bases from J, with 21 bases between. CDR1 and CDR2 from the germline V gene are LNHDA and SQIVND (reference sequence). The CDR3 is 16 amino acids. CDR3 amino acids: CASSQPDLGIRETQYF. CDR3 bases: TGTGCCAGTAGTCAACCCGATTTGGGGATTAGGGAGACCCAGTACTTC.

The genes are TRBV5-1 and TRBJ2-1; D ambiguous. Germline V lookup: CDR1 SGHRS, CDR2 YFSETQ. CDR3 length equals 14 residues. The V end was cut by 6 bases, the J end by 9 bases, with 19 bases between. The CDR3 DNA reads TGCGCCAGCACCCCCGCGGCAAATTTGGGTGAGCAGTTCTTC. Its protein is CASTPAANLGEQFF.

This chain connects TRBV6-2 or TRBV6-3 to TRBJ2-3; D is possibly TRBD2 (5 bases). This CDR3 spans 14 amino acids. Germline values: CDR1 MNHEY, CDR2 SVGEGT. The ends were cut back, 0 bases at V and 2 bases at J, with 6 bases in the middle. The CDR3 loop is CASSYSAATDTQYF. Written as DNA, the CDR3 is TGTGCCAGCAGTTACTCAGCGGCCACAGATACGCAGTATTTT.

This clone has at least ten counts. This sample includes further DNA sequences coding for the same CDR3. The rearrangement links TRBV28 to TRBJ2-3, with 8 bases that match TRBD1. Germline V gene data show CDR1 as MDHEN and CDR2 as SYDVKM. V lost 10 bases to trimming and J lost 0 bases; unmatched junction nucleotides: 3. The CDR3 loop spans 13 amino acids. The CDR3: CAIGTGSTDTQYF. CDR3 DNA sequence: TGTGCCATAGGGACAGGTAGCACAGATACGCAGTATTTT. Together with reference TRBV28 and TRBJ2-3, the CDR3 gives the full variable domain: DVKVTQSSRYLVKRTGEKVFLECVQDMDHENMFWYRQDPGLGLRLIYFSYDVKMKEKGDIPEGYSVSREKKERFSLILESASTNQTSMYLCAIGTGSTDTQYFGPGTRLTVL.

The gene calls are TRBV6-5 and TRBJ2-7; D uncertain. The CDR3 totals 13 residues. Germline assignment: CDR1 MNHEY and CDR2 SVGAGI. Trimming shortened V by 6 bases and J by 2 bases, and 11 bases separated the two germline ends. The CDR3 nucleotides are TGTGCCAGCAGGAAGGCCGGAACCTACGAGCAGTACTTC. Its protein product is CASRKAGTYEQYF.

The chain uses TRBV12-3 or TRBV12-4 and TRBJ2-3; maybe TRBD1 (5 bases). The CDR3 runs 12 residues. Deletions cut 3 bases from V and 8 bases from J, with 9 bases between. The CDR3 reads CASSLYRGTQYF. The DNA of the CDR3 is TGTGCCAGCAGTTTGTATAGGGGTACGCAGTATTTT.

The V and J genes are TRBV5-1 and TRBJ2-7; D is uncertain. Germline-derived CDR1 and CDR2 are SGHRS and YFSETQ. Trimming took 4 bases from V and 3 from J, leaving 14 bases between them. This CDR3 has 14 residues. The CDR3 region has the DNA TGCGCCAGCAGCCCCGCCCCCGAAAACTACGAGCAGTACTTC. Translating it yields CASSPAPENYEQYF.

The V and J genes are TRBV2 and TRBJ1-4; tentatively, D is TRBD1 (5 bases). This CDR3 contains 16 residues. Trimming shortened V by 8 bases and J by 4 bases, and 20 bases separated the two germline ends. CDR1 SNHLY and CDR2 FYNNEI come from the germline V gene. CDR3 bases: TGTGCCAGCCTCTGGGGCAGTGGACCTTTTAATGAAAAACTGTTTTTT. Translated: CASLWGSGPFNEKLFF.

The J gene is TRBJ2-1, the V gene TRBV24-1, with D tentatively TRBD1 or TRBD2 (5 bases each). V gave up 6 bases and J gave up 3 bases, with 14 bases separating them. Germline V gene lookup returns CDR1 KGHDR and CDR2 SFDVKD. The length of the CDR3 is 15 residues. The DNA for the CDR3 is TGTGCCACCAGTAAGAGGGGCTCGCTCTACAATGAGCAGTTCTTC. Translated: CATSKRGSLYNEQFF.

This clone showed up just once. The CDR3 here is CASSYTGAQGYTF. Here the CDR3 DNA reads TGTGCCAGCAGTTACACAGGGGCGCAAGGCTACACCTTC. This rearrangement joins TRBV6-5 to TRBJ1-2, with 7 bases that match TRBD1. CDR3 length: 13 amino acids. Germline values: CDR1 MNHEY, CDR2 SVGAGI. V dropped 2 bases and J dropped 8; count of bases not matched to a gene: 5.

This chain connects TRBV5-5 to TRBJ2-7; D is possibly TRBD2 (5 bases). V lost 0 bases and J 2 bases, leaving 15 bases between the germline ends. Germline loops: CDR1 SGHKS, CDR2 YYEKEE (reference sequence). The CDR3 extends over 16 amino acids. In nucleotides, the CDR3 is TGTGCCAGCAGCTTGGCTAGCTTTGACCCGCCCTACGAGCAGTACTTC. Its translation is CASSLASFDPPYEQYF.

This clone occurred a few times. The chain carries TRBV19 and TRBJ1-6; D unresolved. The germline gives CDR1 LNHDA, CDR2 SQIVND (reference sequence). CDR3 size: 13 residues. V lost 4 bases, J lost 8 bases, and 9 bases lay in between. The CDR3 nucleotides read TGTGCCAGTAGTACAGTGGGCGATTCACCCCTCCACTTT. Amino acids: CASSTVGDSPLHF.

The V and J genes are TRBV29-1 and TRBJ2-3; 9 nucleotides align to TRBD2. CDR1 is SQVTM and CDR2 is ANQGSEA in the germline V gene. This CDR3 has 14 amino acids. V trimming: 7 bases; J trimming: 3 bases; junction bases outside the gene matches: 8. CDR3 in amino acids: CSATRAGGTDTQYF. The CDR3 coding sequence is TGCAGCGCGACAAGGGCGGGGGGGACAGATACGCAGTATTTT.

The V gene is TRBV29-1, the J gene TRBJ2-2; D unresolved. With 4 bases removed from V and 1 base from J, the gap between germline ends came to 4 bases. CDR3 size: 12 residues. The V gene's germline CDR1 is SQVTM and CDR2 ANQGSEA. CDR3 residues: CSVVVNTGELFF. CDR3 nucleotides: TGCAGCGTTGTAGTGAACACCGGGGAGCTGTTTTTT.

The sample holds many counts of this clone. The rearrangement links TRBV25-1 to TRBJ1-4, with 7 bases fitting TRBD1. Germline trimming cut 4 bases from V and 6 bases from J; bases unmatched to any gene: 11. The CDR3 totals 16 residues. Germline-derived CDR1 and CDR2 are MGHDK and SYGVNS. CDR3 DNA: TGTGCCAGCAGTGTTCGGGACAGCGAAAGGGATGAAAAACTGTTTTTT. Translation: CASSVRDSERDEKLFF.

This chain links TRBV7-2 with TRBJ2-5; 10 bases match TRBD2. Germline trimming cut 1 base from V and 2 bases from J; bases unmatched to any gene: 7. The CDR3 is made up of 17 amino acids. Germline lookup yields CDR1 SGHTA and CDR2 FQGNSA. Here the CDR3 reads CASSLVPGTSDQETQYF. In DNA form, the CDR3 reads TGTGCCAGCAGCTTAGTACCCGGGACTAGCGATCAAGAGACCCAGTACTTC.

The rearrangement joins TRBV6-2 or TRBV6-3 to TRBJ2-1; 10 bases fit TRBD2. Germline V gene data show CDR1 as MNHEY and CDR2 as SVGEGT. The CDR3 runs 17 residues. Trimming at V came to 5 bases and at J to 6 bases, leaving 13 bases not matched to a gene. Here the CDR3 DNA reads TGTGCCAGCAGTATCGAGGGTGTAGCGGGGGGCCGCAATGAGCAGTTCTTC. Translation gives CASSIEGVAGGRNEQFF.

The chain combines TRBV4-3 with TRBJ2-7; TRBD1 matches at 8 bases. Germline assignment: CDR1 LGHNA and CDR2 YSLEER. CDR3 length: 15 amino acids. V lost 4 bases, J lost 5 bases, and 10 bases stayed unmatched. The CDR3 DNA sequence: TGCGCCAGCAGCCGTACAGGGGGAGGTGAAGACGAGCAGTACTTC. Translating gives CASSRTGGGEDEQYF.

V and J are TRBV6-2 or TRBV6-3 and TRBJ2-5; 13 bases agree with TRBD2. Trimming took 6 bases from V and 0 from J; bases not matched to a gene: 7. In germline, CDR1 is MNHEY, CDR2 SVGEGT. The CDR3 runs to 17 residues. The CDR3 loop reads CASSFGTSGVYQETQYF. The CDR3 region has the DNA TGTGCCAGCAGCTTCGGGACTAGCGGGGTCTACCAAGAGACCCAGTACTTC.

The chain recombines TRBV7-8 with TRBJ2-7, with unresolved D. With 4 bases removed from V and 2 bases from J, the gap between germline ends came to 9 bases. CDR1 is SGHVS and CDR2 is FQNEAQ in the germline V gene. The CDR3 runs to 13 residues. For the CDR3, the DNA is TGTGCCAGCAGCTCTCGGATTCCCTACGAGCAGTACTTC. Translated: CASSSRIPYEQYF.

The rearrangement joins TRBV30 to TRBJ2-3, with a tentative D call TRBD2 (7 bases). The V gene lost 3 bases and the J gene lost 1 base, with 17 bases spanning the gap. This CDR3 is built from 16 residues. CDR1 is GTSNPN and CDR2 is SVGIG in the germline V gene (reference sequence). In nucleotides, the CDR3 is TGTGCCTGGAGCGTGATCTGGGGGGGCCGCACAGATACGCAGTATTTT. Protein: CAWSVIWGGRTDTQYF.

The chain combines TRBV5-1 with TRBJ2-5, with TRBD1 matching 7 bases. After removal of 4 bases from V and 5 bases from J, the junction contained 8 bases not matched to a gene. The CDR3 spans 14 residues. The germline CDR1 and CDR2 sequences are SGHRS and YFSETQ. CDR3 in DNA: TGCGCCAGCAGCCTGGGGACAGTTAAGGAGACCCAGTACTTC. Protein sequence: CASSLGTVKETQYF. The whole variable domain, filled in from reference TRBV5-1 and TRBJ2-5, reads KAGVTQTPRYLIKTRGQQVTLSCSPISGHRSVSWYQQTPGQGLQFLFEYFSETQRNKGNFPGRFSGRQFSNSRSEMNVSTLELGDSALYLCASSLGTVKETQYFGPGTRLLVL.

The gene calls are TRBV4-1 and TRBJ2-1; D not resolved. V dropped 4 bases and J dropped 4 bases, with 11 bases sitting between them. This CDR3 region has 14 residues. The germline CDR1 and CDR2 sequences are MGHRA and YSYEKL. In nucleotides, the CDR3 is TGCGCCAGCAGCCCAACGGGCCTTTACAATGAGCAGTTCTTC. Its protein product is CASSPTGLYNEQFF.

DNA of the CDR3: TGTGCCAGCAGCTTTAGACTAGGGTTCGTACAAGAGACCCAGTACTTC. This codes for CASSFRLGFVQETQYF. This rearrangement joins TRBV7-2 to TRBJ2-5; weak D call: TRBD2 (6 bases). Trimming took 3 bases from V and 2 from J, leaving 16 bases between them. CDR1 is SGHTA, CDR2 FQGNSA, per germline. CDR3 size: 16 residues.